This T cell receptor (beta chain) comes out of a study of blood T cell repertoires in COVID-19. The method was immunoSEQ multiplex PCR; TCRdb's version includes in-frame clones alone and lacks a portion of them. The data show a few hundred thousand clones, with around nine tenths seen just once and more than 0.95% held by the top ten. CDR1 SGHTA and CDR2 FQGNSA come from the germline V gene. V lost 2 bases and J lost 4, with 15 bases in between. The CDR3 is 15 residues long. The chain links TRBV7-2 to TRBJ2-7; weak D call: TRBD1 (6 bases). The source is a woman in her late teens or twenties who had recovered from COVID-19. The sequencing sample was made of PBMCs or T cells enriched from blood (not recorded which). The CDR3 loop reads CASSLSGEKVYEQYF. As DNA, the CDR3 is TGTGCCAGCAGCTTATCAGGGGAAAAAGTTTACGAGCAGTACTTC.